The subject of this entry is one T cell receptor beta chain. Antigen unknown. It was through 5'RACE template switching that TCR cDNA was made, with a universal primer site and UMIs added. TCRdb re-called the 5' RACE reads through MiXCR, storing one row per CDR3 protein. The sample includes hundreds of thousands of distinct CDR3 sequences, around an eighth of them seen just once. After removal of 3 bases from V and 4 bases from J, the junction contained 11 bases not matched to a gene. Germline lookup yields CDR1 SGHAT and CDR2 FQNNGV. The CDR3 has 17 amino acids. This record comes from a study of T cells after yellow fever vaccination. Study-wide points: Researchers noted that a small share of clonotypes showed up in both CD4 and CD8 compartments.

The material sequenced was PBMCs, taken on the day of the yellow fever booster vaccination. The sequence was collected from a man aged 30 to 39 who received the YFV17D yellow fever vaccine. The chain links TRBV11-2 to TRBJ2-2; 7 bases align to TRBD2. The CDR3 coding sequence is TGTGCCAGCAGCTTCTCATCTAGCGGAGCTTCCACCGGGGAGCTGTTTTTT. Translating it yields CASSFSSSGASTGELFF.